This T cell receptor beta chain was identified during a study of early T cells in non-severe SARS-CoV-2 infection. MiXCR was run by TCRdb on the 5' RACE reads, yielding one entry per CDR3 protein. The sample lists approximately 71,000 distinct CDR3 sequences; around 12% were seen once. The CDR3 runs 14 residues. V shed 6 bases and J shed 0 bases, with 9 bases lying between them. Sequencing used whole blood, obtained at baseline. The receptor was isolated from an adult who was a healthcare worker with PCR-confirmed SARS-CoV-2 infection or an uninfected control (not recorded which). The chain is built from TRBV12-3 or TRBV12-4 and TRBJ2-1; D gene unclear. The CDR3 spells CASRPTRSYNEQFF. CDR3 nucleotide sequence: TGTGCCAGCAGACCCACCCGCTCCTACAATGAGCAGTTCTTC.